These T cell receptor beta chains were read from a single sample in a study of radiotherapy plus CTLA-4 blockade in lung cancer. Produced via immunoSEQ multiplex PCR; TCRdb's table is partial and in-frame only. The sample has approximately 49,000 clones, around 83% seen once. Sequencing used peripheral blood, obtained from a patient treated with radiotherapy plus ipilimumab. Receptor source: a human donor with non-small cell lung cancer whose response to radiotherapy plus ipilimumab could not be evaluated. Both conserved end residues are trimmed from each CDR3.

V gene	J gene	CDR3 protein
TRBV2	TRBJ2-7	ASSDPGDSYEQY
TRBV18	TRBJ2-1	ASSELAGVNEQF
TRBV6-6	TRBJ1-2	ASDPGTANYGYT
TRBV19	TRBJ2-3	ASNGGLGTIPTDTQY
TRBV6-5	TRBJ2-7	ASSYSGGSFDEQY
TRBV5-8	TRBJ2-1	ASSLDRGPGDEQF
TRBV4-3	TRBJ2-1	ASSQDRGGAYNEQF
TRBV7-7	TRBJ2-1	ASSLAPRGRGRNEQF
TRBV28	TRBJ2-7	ASSDRDRASYEQY
TRBV9	TRBJ2-7	ASSPRGLAGPNEQY
TRBV6-6	TRBJ1-5	ASARDQPQH
TRBV7-8	TRBJ2-3	ASSLLGVTDTQY
TRBV5-5	TRBJ2-6	ASSLDGATGANVLT
TRBV6-6	TRBJ2-1	ASSLRTVEQF
TRBV10-3	TRBJ1-1	AIRETGNTEAF
TRBV29-1	TRBJ1-1	SISSGGSTEAF
TRBV7-9	TRBJ2-2	ASSRGTGWTGELF
TRBV19	TRBJ1-2	ASSRKTGGDYGYT
TRBV28	TRBJ2-7	ATFVPGGAYEQY
TRBV27	TRBJ1-4	ASSLREKDRGWKLF
TRBV5-1	TRBJ1-2	ASSLGGVAGYT
TRBV28	TRBJ1-5	ASSLTGDYSNQPQH
TRBV18	TRBJ1-1	ATQRTLEAF
TRBV5-8	TRBJ2-7	ASSLPSGYEQY
TRBV27	TRBJ1-6	ASSWKPPNRGDSPLH
TRBV19	TRBJ1-5	ASSPTGSNQPQH
TRBV11-2	NA	ASSRTTDYEQY
TRBV19	TRBJ2-7	ASSIGGLYYEQY
TRBV28	TRBJ2-7	ASSLPGGSYEQY
TRBV12-5	TRBJ1-3	ASGLGQGATNTIY
TRBV5-1	TRBJ2-2	ASSTVAGGPGELF
TRBV28	TRBJ2-4	ASGGQLAKNIQY
TRBV28	TRBJ1-2	ASSRDSYYGYT
TRBV7-2	TRBJ1-2	ASSLGTGGARGYT
TRBV19	TRBJ1-1	ASSMDSHHLF
TRBV4-3	TRBJ2-5	ASSQDARAHETQY
TRBV5-8	NA	ASSLGAGQTYEQY
TRBV2	TRBJ1-5	ASSRQGDSNQPQH
TRBV6-1	TRBJ1-2	AGAGGISNYGYT
TRBV4-1	TRBJ1-4	ASSQVARDNEKLF
TRBV2	TRBJ2-1	ASSVGQLLYNEQF
TRBV30	TRBJ2-7	AWSLLNERYEQY
TRBV29-1	TRBJ1-2	SVEDSGYGYT
TRBV28	TRBJ1-1	ASSLYQGPEAF
TRBV5-1	TRBJ2-1	ASSLVGIKIGGDEQF
TRBV7-2	TRBJ2-7	ASSSPPSGAPTYEQY
TRBV7-2	TRBJ2-3	ASSLMRITDTQY
TRBV4-3	TRBJ2-3	ASSQEYLATTTDTQY
TRBV7-3	TRBJ1-1	ASSLQGSTEAF
TRBV28	TRBJ1-5	ASSLGGGQVSNQPQH
TRBV4-3	TRBJ2-1	ASSQGYRVDEQF
TRBV7-8	TRBJ1-3	ASSLWAEPN
TRBV28	TRBJ1-1	ASSLGRMDGTEAF
TRBV9	TRBJ1-2	ASSVPILYGYT
TRBV7-2	TRBJ2-3	ASSHNGLAGASRSDTQY
TRBV7-2	TRBJ1-1	ASSLLTGDATEAF
TRBV28	TRBJ2-7	ASRTGTGFPLEQY
TRBV30	TRBJ2-5	AWSAEGVETQY